This T cell receptor beta chain was sequenced in a study of T cell responses to AZD1222 COVID-19 vaccine. Regarding the study as a whole: The sample set comprised mostly white British donors with more females, and clonal diversity was possibly underestimated. None of the repertoires were sampled until the peak T cell response had passed.

Of note for this clone: Its antigen is not identified.

Here immunoSEQ multiplex PCR was the method, and the copy in TCRdb shows in-frame clones only, minus some. The sample contains 58,000 or so clones, about 83% of which appear only once. V was pared by 4 bases and J by 0 bases, with 13 bases between. CDR1 is LGHDT and CDR2 is YNNKEL in the germline V gene (reference sequence). The CDR3 has 16 residues. This receptor was obtained from an adult in good health. The chain uses TRBV3-1 (or the pseudogene TRBV3-2) and TRBJ2-1; no firm D call. This sample comprised peripheral blood, obtained on day 0 of AZD1222 vaccination. The CDR3 here is CASSRVRLSSYNEQFF. The CDR3 DNA reads TGTGCCAGCAGCCGCGTAAGACTGAGCTCCTACAATGAGCAGTTCTTC.